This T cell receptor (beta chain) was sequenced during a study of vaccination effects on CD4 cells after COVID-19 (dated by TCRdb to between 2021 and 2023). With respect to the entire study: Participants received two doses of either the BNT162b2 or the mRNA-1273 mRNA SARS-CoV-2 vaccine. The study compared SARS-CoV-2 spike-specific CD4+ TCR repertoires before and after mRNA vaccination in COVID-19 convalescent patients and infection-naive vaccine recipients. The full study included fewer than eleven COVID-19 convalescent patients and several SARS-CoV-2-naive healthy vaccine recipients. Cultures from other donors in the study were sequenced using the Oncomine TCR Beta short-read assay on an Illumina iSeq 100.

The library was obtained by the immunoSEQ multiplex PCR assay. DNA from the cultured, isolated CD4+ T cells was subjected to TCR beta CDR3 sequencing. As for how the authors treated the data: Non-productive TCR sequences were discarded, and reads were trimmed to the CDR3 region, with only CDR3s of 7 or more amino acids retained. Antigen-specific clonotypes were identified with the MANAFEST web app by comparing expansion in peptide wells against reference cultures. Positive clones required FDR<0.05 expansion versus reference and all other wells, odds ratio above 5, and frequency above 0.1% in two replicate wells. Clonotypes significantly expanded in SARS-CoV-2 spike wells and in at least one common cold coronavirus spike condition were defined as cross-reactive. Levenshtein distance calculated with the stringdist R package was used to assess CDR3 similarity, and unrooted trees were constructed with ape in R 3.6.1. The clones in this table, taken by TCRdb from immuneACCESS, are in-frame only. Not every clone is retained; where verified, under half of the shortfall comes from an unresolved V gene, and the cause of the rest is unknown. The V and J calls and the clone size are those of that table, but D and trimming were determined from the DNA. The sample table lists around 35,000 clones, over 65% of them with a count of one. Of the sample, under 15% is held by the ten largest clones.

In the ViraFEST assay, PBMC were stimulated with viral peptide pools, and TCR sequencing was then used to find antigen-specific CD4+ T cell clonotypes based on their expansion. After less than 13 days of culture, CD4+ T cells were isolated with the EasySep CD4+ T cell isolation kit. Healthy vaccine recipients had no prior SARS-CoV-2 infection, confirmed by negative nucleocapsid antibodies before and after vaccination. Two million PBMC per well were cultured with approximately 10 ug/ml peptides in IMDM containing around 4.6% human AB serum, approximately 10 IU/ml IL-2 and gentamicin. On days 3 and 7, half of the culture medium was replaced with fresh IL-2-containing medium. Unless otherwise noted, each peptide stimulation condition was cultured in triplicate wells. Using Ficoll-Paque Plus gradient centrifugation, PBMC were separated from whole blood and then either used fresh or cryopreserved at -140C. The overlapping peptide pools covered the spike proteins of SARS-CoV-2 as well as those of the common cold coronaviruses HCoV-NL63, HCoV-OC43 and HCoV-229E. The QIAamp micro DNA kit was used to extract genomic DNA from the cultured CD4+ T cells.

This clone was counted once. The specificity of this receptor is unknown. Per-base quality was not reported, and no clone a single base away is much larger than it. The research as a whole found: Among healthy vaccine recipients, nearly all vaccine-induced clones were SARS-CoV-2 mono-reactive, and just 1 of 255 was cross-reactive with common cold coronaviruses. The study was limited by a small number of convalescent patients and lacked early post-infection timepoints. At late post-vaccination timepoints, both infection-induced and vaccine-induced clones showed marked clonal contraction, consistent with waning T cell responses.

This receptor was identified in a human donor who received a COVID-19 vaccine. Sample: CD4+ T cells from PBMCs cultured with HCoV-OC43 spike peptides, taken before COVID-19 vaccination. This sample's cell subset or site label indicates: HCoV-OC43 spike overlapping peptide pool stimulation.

The CDR3 reads as follows: CAISDPGQGGRETQYF. The sequenced DNA: TGTGCCATCAGTGACCCCGGACAGGGGGGAAGGGAGACCCAGTACTTC. The V and J segments used are TRBV10-3 and TRBJ2-5; TRBD1 agrees with 10 junctional bases. The CDR3 spans 16 residues, from the cysteine through the phenylalanine. Only CDR3 DNA remains: 48 bases, in frame from the first base. Trimming takes 3 bases off V and 5 bases off J; junction bases not matched to a gene: 9. The germline V gene gives CDR1 as ENHRY and CDR2 as SYGVKD.